The rows below give T cell receptor beta chains drawn from one sample of a study of shared clonotypes between healthy human individuals. Data came from immunoSEQ multiplex PCR; TCRdb stores just in-frame clones and leaves some out. The sample lists roughly 600,000 clones; about 98% were seen once. The sample consisted of naive CD8+ T cells sorted from blood. Receptor source: a man aged 30 to 39 in good health. The CDR3 runs from the conserved cysteine through the conserved F or W. The order of the fields is D gene, clone size, V gene, J gene, CDR3 protein, CDR3 DNA. D genes are given only for firm matches. Some rows mark clone size as missing; the rest say once, few, many or name a class of expanded clone.

d_call: -
clone_size: -
v_call: TRBV7-9
j_call: TRBJ1-2
cdr3_aa: CASSHDGEVGYTF
cdr3_nt: TGTGCCAGCAGCCATGACGGCGAGGTGGGCTACACCTTC

d_call: TRBD2
clone_size: -
v_call: TRBV13
j_call: TRBJ2-7
cdr3_aa: CASSNGLAGGHEQYF
cdr3_nt: TGTGCCAGCAGCAACGGACTAGCGGGAGGCCACGAGCAGTACTTC

d_call: -
clone_size: -
v_call: TRBV7-8
j_call: TRBJ1-5
cdr3_aa: CASSPSEGGRGNQPQHF
cdr3_nt: TGTGCCAGCAGCCCTAGTGAGGGGGGTAGGGGCAATCAGCCCCAGCATTTT

d_call: TRBD2
clone_size: -
v_call: TRBV7-6
j_call: TRBJ2-7
cdr3_aa: CASSLGAGGYEQYF
cdr3_nt: TGTGCCAGCAGCTTAGGAGCGGGAGGGTACGAGCAGTACTTC

d_call: TRBD1
clone_size: -
v_call: TRBV29-1
j_call: TRBJ2-1
cdr3_aa: CSVGPWDRGQLNEQFF
cdr3_nt: TGCAGCGTTGGCCCGTGGGACAGGGGGCAGCTCAATGAGCAGTTCTTC

d_call: TRBD1
clone_size: -
v_call: TRBV5-1
j_call: TRBJ1-2
cdr3_aa: CASSLGQGDGYTF
cdr3_nt: TGCGCCAGCAGCTTGGGACAGGGGGATGGCTACACCTTC

d_call: TRBD1
clone_size: -
v_call: TRBV4-1
j_call: TRBJ2-7
cdr3_aa: CASSAGGGLYYEQYF
cdr3_nt: TGCGCCAGCAGCGCAGGGGGCGGGCTTTACTACGAGCAGTACTTC

d_call: -
clone_size: once
v_call: TRBV5-1
j_call: TRBJ1-1
cdr3_aa: CASSLVGMNTEAFF
cdr3_nt: TGCGCCAGCAGCTTGGTGGGCATGAACACTGAAGCTTTCTTT

d_call: TRBD2
clone_size: -
v_call: TRBV7-9
j_call: TRBJ2-3
cdr3_aa: CASSGAGGRTDTQYF
cdr3_nt: TGTGCCAGCAGCGGAGCGGGAGGGCGCACAGATACGCAGTATTTT

d_call: TRBD2
clone_size: -
v_call: TRBV11-2
j_call: TRBJ2-1
cdr3_aa: CASSLGTSGIVEFNEQFF
cdr3_nt: TGTGCCAGCAGCTTAGGGACTAGCGGGATAGTCGAGTTCAATGAGCAGTTCTTC

d_call: TRBD2
clone_size: -
v_call: TRBV18
j_call: TRBJ2-1
cdr3_aa: CASSPGLALQGEQFF
cdr3_nt: TGTGCCAGCTCACCCGGACTAGCCCTACAAGGTGAGCAGTTCTTC

d_call: -
clone_size: -
v_call: TRBV27
j_call: TRBJ2-1
cdr3_aa: CASSPNRVREQFF
cdr3_nt: TGTGCCAGCAGTCCCAATCGAGTCCGCGAGCAGTTCTTC

d_call: -
clone_size: once
v_call: TRBV9
j_call: TRBJ2-5
cdr3_aa: CASSVSWGYREETQYF
cdr3_nt: TGTGCCAGCAGCGTCTCTTGGGGTTATAGAGAAGAGACCCAGTACTTC

d_call: -
clone_size: -
v_call: TRBV7-9
j_call: TRBJ1-4
cdr3_aa: CASSLAHRSGTEKLFF
cdr3_nt: TGTGCCAGCAGCTTAGCGCACCGATCAGGGACTGAAAAACTGTTTTTT

d_call: TRBD1
clone_size: -
v_call: TRBV6-4
j_call: TRBJ2-1
cdr3_aa: CASSDSGQGEYNEQFF
cdr3_nt: TGTGCCAGCAGTGACTCAGGACAGGGGGAATACAATGAGCAGTTCTTC

d_call: TRBD2
clone_size: -
v_call: TRBV9
j_call: TRBJ2-3
cdr3_aa: CASSVASGSADTQYF
cdr3_nt: TGTGCCAGCAGCGTAGCTAGCGGGAGCGCAGATACGCAGTATTTT

d_call: -
clone_size: once
v_call: TRBV27
j_call: TRBJ2-3
cdr3_aa: CASSFESGYASTDTQYF
cdr3_nt: TGTGCCAGCAGTTTTGAGAGCGGCTATGCTAGCACAGATACGCAGTATTTT

d_call: TRBD1
clone_size: -
v_call: TRBV5-1
j_call: TRBJ2-7
cdr3_aa: CASSLGQGASEQYF
cdr3_nt: TGCGCCAGCAGCTTGGGACAGGGGGCGTCCGAGCAGTACTTC

d_call: -
clone_size: -
v_call: TRBV5-6
j_call: TRBJ2-7
cdr3_aa: CASSFRGSYEQYF
cdr3_nt: TGTGCCAGCAGCTTCAGGGGCTCCTACGAGCAGTACTTC

d_call: -
clone_size: -
v_call: TRBV2
j_call: TRBJ2-7
cdr3_aa: CASRRLGAYEQYF
cdr3_nt: TGTGCCAGCAGGCGACTAGGCGCCTACGAGCAGTACTTC

d_call: -
clone_size: -
v_call: TRBV7-2
j_call: TRBJ2-7
cdr3_aa: CASSFPETPLEQYF
cdr3_nt: TGTGCCAGCAGCTTCCCCGAGACCCCGCTGGAGCAGTACTTC

d_call: TRBD2
clone_size: -
v_call: TRBV11-3
j_call: TRBJ2-1
cdr3_aa: CASSLTSGSNEQFF
cdr3_nt: TGTGCCAGCAGCTTAACTAGCGGGAGTAATGAGCAGTTCTTC